This passage covers 17 T cell receptor delta chains from one sample sequenced in a study of gamma-delta T cells after stem cell transplantation. TCRdb called clones anew from the RT-PCR reads with CATT. There are a few thousand delta-chain clones in the sample; 21% occur only once, and around 28% lies in the top ten. The sample taken for sequencing was gamma-delta T cells. These receptors originate from a human donor. It is not recorded whose cells these are; they may come from a transplant donor.

Of note for this clone: TCRdb pairs this DNA with a much larger clone's protein that differs at residue 5, likely a read error; the protein shown was translated from the DNA. The chain links TRDV2 to TRDJ1; TRDD3 matches 11 bases. CDR1 is GEAIGNYY and CDR2 is EKD in the germline V gene. CDR3 length: 18 residues. V shed 3 bases, J shed 1 base, and the junction held 12 bases outside the gene matches. The CDR3 coding sequence is TGTGCCTGTGACCGCGTACTGGGGGATAGTCGGGGCACCGATAAACTCATCTTT. This translates into CACDRVLGDSRGTDKLIF.

Only a few counts were recorded for this clone. The CDR3 reads CACHNSARRGIEDASDKLIF. As DNA, the CDR3 is TGTGCCTGTCACAATTCGGCCCGACGGGGGATTGAGGACGCTTCCGATAAACTCATCTTT. The rearrangement links TRDV3 to TRDJ1, with 7 positions matching TRDD3. The J segment lost 3 bases and the V segment lost 4 bases, leaving 29 bases of the junction unmatched. Germline V gene data show CDR1 as TVYSNPD and CDR2 as GDNSRS (reference sequence). This CDR3 is 20 amino acids long.

About this clone itself: This is likely an artifact of a read error, given a far larger clone one base away. Other DNA sequences in this sample translate to the same CDR3. This rearrangement joins TRDV2 to TRDJ1; 11 positions agree with TRDD3. V lost 7 bases to trimming and J lost 0 bases; unmatched junction nucleotides: 18. The CDR3 covers 19 residues. Looked up from germline, CDR1 is GEAIGNYY and CDR2 is EKD. The CDR3: CACDPLLGDIPKNTDKLIF. CDR3 DNA: TGTGCCTGCGACCCCTTACTGGGGGATATCCCCAAGAACACCGATAAACTCATCTTT.

By sample fraction, this clone is medium-sized (0.01 to 0.1%). This chain links TRDV1 with TRDJ1; possibly TRDD3 for D (6 bases). CDR1 is TSWWSYY and CDR2 is QGS in the germline V gene. This CDR3 comprises 18 residues. V lost 1 base and J 3 bases, leaving 21 bases between the germline ends. CDR3 DNA sequence: TGTGCTCTTGGGGAACGGTACCGTGGATACCCCGGGCCCGATAAACTCATCTTT. It codes for CALGERYRGYPGPDKLIF.

This clone turned up a few times. The genes are TRDV1 and TRDJ1; D might be TRDD3 (9 bases). The germline V gene has CDR1 TSWWSYY and CDR2 QGS. This CDR3 comprises 24 residues. The V end was cut by 1 base, the J end by 2 bases, with 38 bases between. Written as DNA, the CDR3 is TGTGCTCTTGGGGAACCACTTCCTACTTTCCCTCACCTTGGGGGATATAGGCGGACCGATAAACTCATCTTT. Protein: CALGEPLPTFPHLGGYRRTDKLIF.

The table lists this clone with a count of one. This may be a read error: a much more frequent sequence differs by one nucleotide. As DNA, the CDR3 is TGTGCCTGTGACATCGGTTTTACGCCCGGGGGGTCCTCTATCTCCTGGGACACCCGACAGATGTTTTTC. It codes for CACDIGFTPGGSSISWDTRQMFF. The chain joins TRDV2 to TRDJ3, with D maybe TRDD3 (5 bases). Trimming cost V 2 bases and J 0 bases, with 28 bases left between them. This CDR3 region has 23 residues. CDR1 GEAIGNYY and CDR2 EKD come from the germline V gene.

This clone is termed medium-sized (0.01 to 0.1%). The junction and the germline gene differ at one end; a read error may be behind it. This chain links TRDV2 with TRDJ1, with 8 bases that match TRDD3. The CDR3 runs 19 residues. Germline values: CDR1 GEAIGNYY, CDR2 EKD. CDR3 in amino acids: CACATLPLYWGANTDKLIF. The CDR3 DNA follows: TGTGCCTGTGCCACCCTCCCTCTGTACTGGGGGGCTAACACCGATAAACTCATCTTT.

A few counts support this clone. A read error may account for a junction end that differs from germline. V and J are TRDV2 and TRDJ1; 12 bases map to TRDD3. CDR1 and CDR2 from the germline V gene are GEAIGNYY and EKD. The CDR3 runs 18 residues. The CDR3, as DNA: TGTGCCTGTGACACGGTCCTTCGTACTGGGGGATACTCCGATGAACTCATCTTT. Protein: CACDTVLRTGGYSDELIF.

Sample share makes this clone medium-sized. The chain joins TRDV2 to TRDJ1; 9 positions agree with TRDD3. The CDR3 is 19 residues long. CDR1 is GEAIGNYY and CDR2 is EKD in the germline V gene. V gave up 0 bases and J gave up 0 bases; unmatched junction bases: 13. This chain's CDR3 is CACDTLLGIRDSNTDKLIF. As DNA, the CDR3 is TGTGCCTGTGACACCCTACTGGGGATACGTGATTCTAACACCGATAAACTCATCTTT.

This clone was seen a handful of times. With a far larger clone one base away, a read error is the likely cause. The sample holds other DNA sequences that translate to the same CDR3. The chain carries TRDV2 and TRDJ1; unclear D gene. The CDR3 runs 15 residues. CDR1 and CDR2 (germline): GEAIGNYY, EKD. The CDR3 spells CACDSVLLKADKLIF. The CDR3 DNA is TGTGCCTGTGACAGTGTACTGCTCAAGGCCGACAAACTCATCTTT.

As regards this clone: The sample carries other DNA sequences with the same CDR3. This sequence joins TRDV2 and TRDJ1; 8 bases align to TRDD3. V dropped 3 bases and J dropped 4; count of bases not matched to a gene: 6. The CDR3 spans 14 residues. Germline V gene data show CDR1 as GEAIGNYY and CDR2 as EKD. The CDR3 loop reads CACDQLGERDKLIF. In nucleotides, the CDR3 is TGTGCCTGTGACCAGCTGGGGGAACGCGATAAACTCATCTTT.

Worth noting for this clone: A far larger clone differs by one base, so this is likely a read error. The gene calls are TRDV1 and TRDJ1, with 12 bases identical to TRDD3. CDR3 size: 27 residues. Germline CDR1 TSWWSYY, CDR2 QGS. CDR3 nucleotides: TGTGCTCTTGGGGAAACCGGCCTTCCTACTTACCTTATACTCTCAAGGTATACTGGGGGATACCCCGATAAACGCATCTTT. This gives the protein CALGETGLPTYLILSRYTGGYPDKRIF.

This clone is medium-sized in the sample. The chain recombines TRDV1 with TRDJ1; D is unresolved. Looked up from germline, CDR1 is TSWWSYY and CDR2 is QGS. The CDR3 extends over 16 amino acids. V lost 2 bases and J lost 4, with 17 bases in between. In DNA, the CDR3 is TGTGCTCTTGGGGAAACCTTTACTCCCACTATCGATAAACTCATCTTT. It translates to CALGETFTPTIDKLIF.

About this clone: This could be a read error, since a much larger clone is one nucleotide away. The identical CDR3 is also encoded by other nucleotide sequences in the sample. The rearrangement joins TRDV2 to TRDJ1, with TRDD3 identical over 10 bases. Germline V gene data show CDR1 as GEAIGNYY and CDR2 as EKD. The CDR3 sequence is 16 residues long. V was clipped by 2 bases and J by 7 bases; unmatched bases: 12. CDR3 sequence: CACDIWGIGEGPKLIF. CDR3 in DNA: TGTGCCTGTGACATCTGGGGGATAGGCGAAGGGCCTAAACTCATCTTT.

This clone is categorized as medium-sized. The chain combines TRDV2 with TRDJ1; 11 bases align to TRDD3. V dropped 1 base and J dropped 2; count of bases not matched to a gene: 11. From germline, CDR1 is GEAIGNYY and CDR2 EKD. The CDR3 is 18 residues long. The CDR3 spells CACDTGTVLGDMTDKLIF. In nucleotides, the CDR3 is TGTGCCTGTGACACTGGCACCGTACTGGGGGATATGACCGATAAACTCATCTTT.

This clone was recorded many times. Other nucleotide sequences in the sample specify the same CDR3. The genes are TRDV2 and TRDJ1; D might be TRDD3 (6 bases). Trimming shortened V by 3 bases and J by 7 bases, and 17 bases separated the two germline ends. The germline V gene encodes CDR1 GEAIGNYY and CDR2 EKD. This CDR3 has 14 amino acids. CDR3 loop: CACDVMAGEGKLIF. CDR3 bases: TGTGCCTGTGACGTTATGGCTGGGGAAGGTAAACTCATCTTT.

Details on this clone: The sample carries other DNA sequences with the same CDR3. V gene TRDV2 combines with J gene TRDJ3; D possibly corresponds to TRDD3 (6 bases). Germline values: CDR1 GEAIGNYY, CDR2 EKD. V dropped 0 bases and J dropped 0 bases, with 20 bases sitting between them. CDR3 length: 21 residues. The CDR3 DNA follows: TGTGCCTGTGACACCGCGCTGGGGCAACACCCTAGCTCCTGGGACACCCGACAGATGTTTTTC. This encodes CACDTALGQHPSSWDTRQMFF.